Each of the 18 T cell receptor beta chains below was sequenced from the same sample in a study of T cells in Graves' hyperthyroidism and ophthalmopathy (dated by TCRdb to between 2018 and 2021). Libraries came from multiplex PCR. The sequencer listed for this sample is Illumina HiSeq 2000. The TCR beta CDR3 regions were amplified from the RNA transcripts. The TCR CDR3 was subjected to a first round of RT-PCR using the HTBI primer set and the Qiagen OneStep RT-PCR kit. TCRdb reran the public reads through fastp at Q25 and MiXCR, keeping productive beta chains. Rows with a matching CDR3 protein are joined into one entry that keeps the most common DNA and genes. Recorded for this sample are some 500,000 distinct CDR3 sequences; approximately 15% of them occurred a single time. The top ten clonotypes cover around a sixth of the sample. Sequenced input: blood. Source of these receptors: a woman between 18 and 29 years old with Graves' hyperthyroidism.

A word on this clonotype: A much larger clone is a single base away; this may be a read error. V gene TRBV7-2 combines with J gene TRBJ2-1; TRBD2 aligns across 8 bases. Per germline, CDR1 SGHTA and CDR2 FQGNSA. The CDR3 sequence is 14 residues long. V lost 4 bases and J lost 6; bases outside the gene matches: 5. This chain's CDR3 is CASSSATSVNEQFF. The CDR3 DNA reads as TGTGCCAGCAGCTCCGCGACTAGCGTCAATGAGCAGTTCTTC.

This clonotype was detected ten times or more. V and J are TRBV20-1 and TRBJ2-3; D call uncertain. Between the trimmed V and J ends, which lost 0 bases and 1 base, there was a span of 5 bases. The CDR3 is 13 residues long. CDR1 and CDR2 from the germline V gene are DFQATT and SNEGSKA (reference sequence). CDR3 DNA: TGCAGTGCTAGAGATCCTGGCACAGATACGCAGTATTTT. Encoded protein: CSARDPGTDTQYF.

This clonotype has ten or more counts. The chain is built from TRBV30 and TRBJ1-6, with D uncertain. CDR3 length: 14 residues. V was pared by 3 bases and J by 10 bases, with 16 bases between. Germline V gene data show CDR1 as GTSNPN and CDR2 as SVGIG (reference sequence). The CDR3 bases are TGTGCCTGGAGCGGTAAGGGCAGACGGTCACCCCTCCACTTT. Residues: CAWSGKGRRSPLHF.

This clonotype was counted ten times or more. The V gene is TRBV7-2, the J gene TRBJ2-4; D call uncertain. CDR3 size: 14 residues. V lost 1 base to trimming and J lost 8 bases, with 12 bases between them. Germline values: CDR1 SGHTA, CDR2 FQGNSA. The CDR3 sequence: CASSLDGPVDIQYF. The CDR3 DNA sequence: TGTGCCAGCAGCTTAGACGGGCCGGTGGACATTCAGTACTTC.

This clonotype was detected many times. The chain is built from TRBV4-1 and TRBJ2-2; 8 nucleotides match TRBD2. V lost 1 base, J lost 3 bases, and 1 base stayed unmatched. Germline loops: CDR1 MGHRA, CDR2 YSYEKL. The CDR3 runs to 15 residues. The CDR3 protein is CASSQVAGHTGELFF. The CDR3 region has the DNA TGCGCCAGCAGCCAAGTAGCGGGACACACCGGGGAGCTGTTTTTT.

In this sample, this clonotype turned up many times. The chain uses TRBV6-1 and TRBJ2-1; D not resolved. V lost 0 bases, J lost 7 bases, and 4 bases lay in between. In germline, CDR1 is MNHNS, CDR2 SASEGT. The CDR3 totals 12 residues. The CDR3 DNA sequence: TGTGCCAGCAGTGAAGCGGTTAATGAGCAGTTCTTC. It specifies CASSEAVNEQFF.

This clonotype was observed at least ten times. The V and J genes are TRBV15 and TRBJ1-5; no clear D. Germline V gene lookup returns CDR1 LNHNV and CDR2 YYDKDF (reference sequence). V was trimmed by 5 bases and J by 4 bases, leaving 6 bases between them. This CDR3 is 12 amino acids long. Here the CDR3 reads CATSPRNQPQHF. In nucleotides, the CDR3 is TGTGCCACCAGCCCTAGGAATCAGCCCCAGCATTTT.

This clonotype was observed a few times. The chain carries TRBV6-2 or TRBV6-3 and TRBJ2-1, with 10 bases identical to TRBD2. CDR3 length: 15 residues. Germline V CDR1 and CDR2: MNHEY, SVGEGT. Losses at the gene ends were 7 bases for V and 2 bases for J; bases not matched to a gene: 5. The CDR3 DNA reads TGTGCCAGCATTTTAGCGGGAGGAACCTACAATGAGCAGTTCTTC. Amino acids: CASILAGGTYNEQFF.

This clonotype came up a few times. The rearrangement links TRBV6-1 to TRBJ1-2; TRBD1 aligns across 8 bases. The J segment lost 6 bases and the V segment lost 6 bases, leaving 6 bases of the junction unmatched. This CDR3 contains 13 residues. Per the germline V gene, CDR1 is MNHNS and CDR2 is SASEGT. DNA for the CDR3: TGTGCCAGCAGCCCAAGGACAGGGAATGGCTACACCTTC. The encoded protein is CASSPRTGNGYTF.

J is TRBJ1-2 and V is TRBV30, with 8 bases identical to TRBD1. Germline values: CDR1 GTSNPN, CDR2 SVGIG (reference sequence). With 7 bases clipped from V and 5 bases from J, the junction kept 18 bases outside the gene matches. The length of the CDR3 is 16 residues. The CDR3: CASTGTGLPSFYGYTF. The DNA for the CDR3 is TGTGCCTCAACCGGGACAGGCCTCCCAAGTTTTTATGGCTACACCTTC.

This clonotype was picked up many times. V and J are TRBV25-1 and TRBJ2-2; the D is unclear. V shed 1 base and J shed 3 bases, with 12 bases lying between them. The CDR3 is 16 residues long. Germline V gene data show CDR1 as MGHDK and CDR2 as SYGVNS. CDR3 sequence: CASSESVTWYTGELFF. The CDR3 nucleotides read TGTGCCAGCAGTGAATCCGTGACGTGGTACACCGGGGAGCTGTTTTTT.

Many counts were recorded for this clonotype. The chain couples TRBV5-5 to TRBJ1-5; TRBD1 might be the D (5 bases). CDR3 length: 15 amino acids. From germline, CDR1 is SGHKS and CDR2 YYEKEE (reference sequence). V was clipped by 2 bases and J by 9 bases, with 18 bases between them. The CDR3 here is CASSFQDGREWPQHF. DNA of the CDR3: TGTGCCAGCAGCTTTCAGGACGGCAGGGAGTGGCCCCAGCATTTT. Combining the CDR3 with reference TRBV5-5 and TRBJ1-5 gives the whole variable domain DAGVTQSPTHLIKTRGQQVTLRCSPISGHKSVSWYQQVLGQGPQFIFQYYEKEERGRGNFPDRFSARQFPNYSSELNVNALLLGDSALYLCASSFQDGREWPQHFGDGTRLSIL.

This clonotype was counted at least ten times. This chain connects TRBV10-3 to TRBJ2-1; 8 bases fit TRBD2. The V gene's germline CDR1 is ENHRY and CDR2 SYGVKD. The V segment lost 4 bases and the J segment 1 base; nucleotides outside the gene matches: 3. CDR3 length: 15 residues. CDR3 protein: CAISATSESYNEQFF. The CDR3 DNA is TGTGCCATCAGTGCGACTAGCGAATCCTACAATGAGCAGTTCTTC.

In this sample, this clonotype turned up many times. The V and J genes are TRBV13 and TRBJ2-1; TRBD1 might be the D (6 bases). This CDR3 contains 16 residues. Germline-derived CDR1 and CDR2 are PRHDT and FYEKMQ (reference sequence). V dropped 4 bases and J dropped 2 bases, with 15 bases sitting between them. DNA for the CDR3: TGTGCCAGCAGCTGGTCTATGGGGGCCACCTACAATGAGCAGTTCTTC. Its protein product is CASSWSMGATYNEQFF.

In the case of this clonotype: A much larger clonotype is one base distant, so this may be a read error. V usage is TRBV6-2 or TRBV6-3 and J usage is TRBJ2-7, with D perhaps TRBD2 (5 bases). The V end lost 7 bases, the J end lost 4 bases, and 17 bases lay between the germline ends. The CDR3 totals 14 residues. Per germline, CDR1 MNHEY and CDR2 SVGEGT. DNA of the CDR3: TGTGCCAGCACCCTCAGCGGTGGAAGTTACGAGCAGTACTTC. This codes for CASTLSGGSYEQYF.

This clonotype was recorded many times. The chain employs TRBV11-2 and TRBJ1-5; D uncertain. The CDR3 is made up of 14 amino acids. Germline-derived CDR1 and CDR2 are SGHAT and FQNNGV. V was trimmed by 0 bases and J by 5 bases, leaving 8 bases between them. The CDR3 sequence: CASSLDVGDQPQHF. The CDR3, as DNA: TGTGCCAGCAGCTTAGATGTGGGAGATCAGCCCCAGCATTTT.

Ten or more counts support this clonotype. The chain couples TRBV18 to TRBJ2-2, with 7 bases lining up with TRBD1. This CDR3 is built from 15 residues. Germline V gene lookup returns CDR1 KGHSH and CDR2 LQKENI. With 0 bases clipped from V and 3 bases from J, the junction kept 1 base outside the gene matches. The CDR3 here is CASSPPGQYTGELFF. The CDR3 coding sequence is TGTGCCAGCTCACCACCGGGACAGTACACCGGGGAGCTGTTTTTT.

This chain uses TRBV19 with TRBJ1-6; D is ambiguous. This CDR3 region has 16 residues. The germline V gene encodes CDR1 LNHDA and CDR2 SQIVND (reference sequence). V dropped 10 bases and J dropped 0 bases, with 16 bases sitting between them. CDR3 in DNA: TGTGCCACCAGAGGAGCCGCAAGCTCCTATAATTCACCCCTCCACTTT. Its protein is CATRGAASSYNSPLHF.